This passage covers 14 T cell receptor beta chains from one sample sequenced in a study of cytomegalovirus exposure and HLA in healthy donors. Repertoires were generated with immunoSEQ multiplex PCR, while TCRdb's copy carries only in-frame clones and drops some. The table includes around 60,000 clones, just under 95% detected once. Source material: PBMCs. The receptors here all came from a man younger than 30 in good health and CMV-seropositive.

The chain has TRBV28 and TRBJ2-3; D perhaps matches TRBD1 (6 bases). The V end lost 4 bases, the J end lost 5 bases, and 25 bases lay between the germline ends. The CDR3 covers 18 residues. The germline CDR1 and CDR2 sequences are MDHEN and SYDVKM. CDR3 nucleotides: TGTGCCAGCAGTTCCCCGAGTGCCGCAGGGGTAGCCAGAGATACGCAGTATTTT. This translates into CASSSPSAAGVARDTQYF.

The chain uses TRBV28 and TRBJ1-4; D may be TRBD1 (6 bases). The CDR3 length is 15 residues. Trimming shortened V by 3 bases and J by 8 bases, and 16 bases separated the two germline ends. Germline V gives CDR1 MDHEN, CDR2 SYDVKM. The CDR3 sequence: CASSFAGAEREKLFF. The CDR3 DNA is TGTGCCAGCAGTTTCGCGGGGGCCGAACGGGAAAAACTGTTTTTT.

This chain uses TRBV10-3 with TRBJ2-5; D is possibly TRBD1 (7 bases). Germline V CDR1 and CDR2: ENHRY, SYGVKD. Deletions cut 5 bases from V and 5 bases from J, with 18 bases between. This CDR3 region has 15 residues. The DNA of the CDR3 is TGTGCCATCAGTCCCGGAGGGGGCGAGTGGGAGACCCAGTACTTC. Amino acids: CAISPGGGEWETQYF.

The chain uses TRBV6-5 and TRBJ2-4, with a possible D match to TRBD2 (6 bases). V shed 6 bases and J shed 4 bases, with 13 bases lying between them. The germline V gene encodes CDR1 MNHEY and CDR2 SVGAGI. This CDR3 is 14 amino acids long. The DNA for the CDR3 is TGTGCCAGCAGCATACTGGGACTTAAAAACATTCAGTACTTC. This sequence encodes CASSILGLKNIQYF.

The CDR3 is CASSPRNRPSGANVLTF. The CDR3 DNA follows: TGTGCCAGCTCACCAAGGAACAGGCCGTCTGGGGCCAACGTCCTGACTTTC. The rearrangement links TRBV18 to TRBJ2-6; tentatively, D is TRBD1 (5 bases). Trimming pared 2 bases from V and 1 base from J, leaving 12 bases between. Germline V gene data show CDR1 as KGHSH and CDR2 as LQKENI. The CDR3 totals 17 residues.

This clone occurred once. The J gene is TRBJ2-7, the V gene TRBV28, with no clear D. The ends were cut back, 4 bases at V and 6 bases at J, with 7 bases in the middle. This CDR3 is built from 11 residues. Germline-derived CDR1 and CDR2 are MDHEN and SYDVKM. This CDR3 reads CASSSRFEQYF. For the CDR3, the DNA is TGTGCCAGCAGTTCCCGGTTCGAGCAGTACTTC.

The chain recombines TRBV9 with TRBJ2-7; 10 nucleotides line up with TRBD1. From germline, CDR1 is SGDLS and CDR2 YYNGEE. The J segment lost 6 bases and the V segment lost 2 bases, leaving 14 bases of the junction unmatched. The CDR3 is 17 residues long. In DNA form, the CDR3 reads TGTGCCAGCAGCGTCCAAGGGGGGACAGGGGTAAGAGGCGAGCAGTACTTC. The encoded protein is CASSVQGGTGVRGEQYF.

This clone was seen a single time. This sequence joins TRBV6-1 and TRBJ2-3; 8 nucleotides match TRBD1. Germline lookup yields CDR1 MNHNS and CDR2 SASEGT. V lost 0 bases, J lost 4 bases, and 6 bases stayed unmatched. There are 16 residues in the CDR3. This CDR3 is CASSEALGQEADTQYF. CDR3 in DNA: TGTGCCAGCAGTGAAGCGCTGGGACAGGAGGCAGATACGCAGTATTTT.

The genes are TRBV27 and TRBJ2-7, with TRBD1 matching 9 bases. The CDR3 contains 16 residues. Trimming took 5 bases from V and 5 from J; bases not matched to a gene: 13. CDR1 is MNHEY and CDR2 is SMNVEV in the germline V gene (reference sequence). The CDR3 sequence: CASSLPPGQGIHEQYF. The CDR3 nucleotides read TGTGCCAGCAGTCTCCCCCCGGGACAGGGTATCCACGAGCAGTACTTC.

The V gene is TRBV5-4, the J gene TRBJ2-1; D not resolved. The CDR3 consists of 12 residues. The germline V gene encodes CDR1 SGHNT and CDR2 YYREEE (reference sequence). Trimming removed 2 bases at V and 7 bases at J, with 7 bases between. This CDR3 is CASSLEFNEQFF. The CDR3 nucleotides are TGTGCCAGCAGCTTAGAGTTTAATGAGCAGTTCTTC.

The chain uses TRBV28 and TRBJ2-1; tentatively, D is TRBD1 (6 bases). Germline V gene sequence: CDR1 MDHEN, CDR2 SYDVKM. Trimming pared 3 bases from V and 0 bases from J, leaving 9 bases between. This CDR3 contains 15 residues. CDR3 sequence reads: CASSFQGSSYNEQFF. DNA of the CDR3: TGTGCCAGCAGTTTCCAGGGGAGCTCCTACAATGAGCAGTTCTTC. The full variable domain, its missing parts supplied by reference TRBV28 and TRBJ2-1, is DVKVTQSSRYLVKRTGEKVFLECVQDMDHENMFWYRQDPGLGLRLIYFSYDVKMKEKGDIPEGYSVSREKKERFSLILESASTNQTSMYLCASSFQGSSYNEQFFGPGTRLTVL.

The rearrangement uses TRBV11-3 and TRBJ1-4; D not resolved. The CDR3 is 14 amino acids. The germline V and J ends were trimmed by 4 bases and 8 bases, with 14 bases remaining between them. The germline gives CDR1 SGHNT, CDR2 YENEEA. The CDR3 loop reads CASSSLKIPEKLFF. CDR3 nucleotides: TGTGCCAGCAGCTCCCTTAAAATCCCGGAAAAACTGTTTTTT.

This chain connects TRBV18 to TRBJ1-3, with 7 bases fitting TRBD1. The CDR3 runs 15 residues. V gave up 1 base and J gave up 4 bases; unmatched junction bases: 4. Germline CDR1 reads KGHSH; CDR2 reads LQKENI. The CDR3 loop reads CASSPLGGGGNTIYF. DNA of the CDR3: TGTGCCAGCTCACCACTCGGAGGGGGCGGAAACACCATATATTTT.

This chain connects TRBV6-5 to TRBJ1-5; no clear D gene. The CDR3 loop spans 13 amino acids. Germline CDR1 MNHEY, CDR2 SVGAGI. The V end lost 0 bases, the J end lost 7 bases, and 7 bases lay between the germline ends. CDR3: CASSYSDSQPQHF. The CDR3 nucleotides read TGTGCCAGCAGTTACTCGGACTCCCAGCCCCAGCATTTT.